The sequence of this TCR beta chain was determined in a study of T cells in Graves' hyperthyroidism and ophthalmopathy (dated by TCRdb to about 2019). Context from the whole study: Peripheral blood was sampled at the time of initial diagnosis, prior to any treatment. In addition, the study compared T-cell repertoires in thyroid tissue and in blood from six Graves' hyperthyroidism patients. The paper reports TCR Vbeta CDR3 sequencing of 130 to 150 peripheral blood samples: around 45 ophthalmopathy, about 75 hyperthyroidism and 17 progressor patients. Prospective prediction of ophthalmopathy was tested in an independent validation cohort consisting of under 20 hyperthyroidism patients and approximately 16 patients who later progressed to ophthalmopathy. To identify distinguishing TCR V-J signatures, a discovery cohort of 90 to 100 patients was used, comprising fewer than 45 with Graves' ophthalmopathy and under 60 with stable Graves' hyperthyroidism. Following sampling, methimazole starting at 30 mg daily was given to hyperthyroidism patients, and high-dose intravenous methylprednisolone was given to ophthalmopathy patients. The 85 to 100 discovery patients were divided at random into training and test sets in a 7:3 ratio.

Study-wide findings and limitations: A 13 V-J signature model separated ophthalmopathy from stable hyperthyroidism, with 87.88% sensitivity and roughly 84% specificity in cross-validation and 80%/75% in testing. In validation, the model predicted progression to ophthalmopathy with approximately 70% sensitivity and 72% to 75% specificity, a median of 6.5 months before onset. Sample size was not statistically predetermined, and blinding of investigators to group allocation was not performed. Blood samples also contained most of the expanded thyroid clonotypes (frequency above 0.001), which suggests that blood repertoires may reflect thyroid immune responses.

The trim is 4 bases for V and 4 bases for J, with a gap of 14 bases between the germline ends. The CDR3 spans 14 residues, from the cysteine through the phenylalanine. The CDR3 DNA has 42 bases and is translated from base 1. Graves' hyperthyroidism was defined as stable when no progression to ophthalmopathy occurred over 18 months of follow-up. Hyperthyroidism patients were aged 18 to 65 years and newly diagnosed, with disease duration of less than 2 months. Patients with uncontrolled infections, other autoimmune diseases, pregnancy or lactation were excluded. Diagnoses relied on clinical symptoms, serum thyroxine and TRAb, thyroid ultrasound and orbital computed tomography. PBMCs were separated from roughly 9.6 ml of fresh peripheral blood using Ficoll-Paque density gradient centrifugation. Total RNA was extracted using Trizol reagent, and RNA quality was assessed on an Agilent 2100 Bioanalyzer.

Concerning this clonotype: No cognate antigen has been identified for it. No much larger clone exists at a distance of one base, and base qualities are not known.

TCR beta CDR3 regions were amplified from RNA transcripts. A first-round RT-PCR of the TCR CDR3 used the HTBI primer set with the Qiagen OneStep RT-PCR kit. Libraries were constructed in a second round of multiplex PCR, after which size selection and purification were carried out. Sequencing of the libraries was done on an Illumina HiSeq2000 using paired-end 100 bp reads. Concerning the study's data processing: SOAPnuke was used to process the raw data, removing reads that contained adapters or uncalled bases, had a mean Phred below 15, or lacked an exact match to the constant primer or identifier. High-quality paired reads were merged using COPE v1.2.5, and each unique nucleotide sequence was defined as a clonotype. MiTCR v1.1 was used to align clonotypes to the IMGT TRBV, TRBD and TRBJ reference segments. The analysis was restricted to V-J combinations with a frequency above 0.0001, which together covered 99% to 99.2% of the repertoires. A TCS score was defined as the ratio between F50 (clonal expansion) and ExV (chaos), using BLOSUM62-based TCRdist between CDR3 peptides within each V-J. Welch's t-statistics and random forest reduced just over 500 V-J features to 13, which were used in a naive Bayes classifier (R e1071). Thyroid-blood repertoire similarity was quantified with the Morisita-Horn index. Clones were called with MiXCR by TCRdb after fastp trimmed the public reads at Q25, and only in-frame beta chains were retained. Under each unique CDR3 protein, matching rows form one entry showing the most common genes and DNA. Clone size and V and J calls follow TCRdb, not the original study. The sample contains just under 750,000 distinct CDR3 sequences, 35% of them found a single time. The biggest ten clones account for around 30% of the sample.

The sequenced material came from blood. The sequence was collected from a middle-aged woman with Graves' hyperthyroidism. The receptor chain draws on TRBV12-3 or TRBV12-4 and TRBJ2-7; TRBD1 is possibly the D segment (6 matching bases). The sequenced DNA is TGTGCCAGCAGTTCACCGGGACATCAGTACGAGCAGTACTTC. It specifies CASSSPGHQYEQYF.